Presented here are 5 T cell receptor beta chains from one specimen sequenced in a study of OX40 agonist ivuxolimab in advanced cancers. TCRdb keeps only in-frame clones here, not all; method: immunoSEQ multiplex PCR. The sample carries around 33,000 clones, 89% recorded once. The sequencing here drew on CD4+ or CD8+ T cells sorted from blood, taken in a trial of the OX40 agonist ivuxolimab. These receptors were collected from an adult with an advanced solid tumor such as melanoma, head and neck, liver or kidney cancer.

V is TRBV6-5 and J is TRBJ1-2; D is uncertain. Germline V gene lookup returns CDR1 MNHEY and CDR2 SVGAGI. The CDR3 sequence is 13 residues long. Trimming removed 5 bases from V and 4 bases from J, with 11 bases in between. The CDR3 DNA follows: TGTGCCAGCAGTGAACAGTCGCCCTATGGCTACACCTTC. Translation: CASSEQSPYGYTF.

The chain has TRBV7-6 and TRBJ2-5; maybe TRBD1 (6 bases). CDR3 size: 15 residues. V lost 1 base and J lost 5, with 14 bases in between. Germline-derived CDR1 and CDR2 are SGHVS and FNYEAQ. The CDR3 sequence: CASSLGGTSGETQYF. DNA for the CDR3: TGTGCCAGCAGCTTAGGAGGGACATCTGGGGAGACCCAGTACTTC. The entire variable domain, with the rest obtained from reference TRBV7-6 and TRBJ2-5, is as follows: GAGVSQSPRYKVTKRGQDVALRCDPISGHVSLYWYRQALGQGPEFLTYFNYEAQQDKSGLPNDRFSAERPEGSISTLTIQRTEQRDSAMYRCASSLGGTSGETQYFGPGTRLLVL.

The chain uses TRBV5-1 and TRBJ2-5, with 8 nucleotides matching TRBD1. V dropped 3 bases and J dropped 1; count of bases not matched to a gene: 2. Germline loops: CDR1 SGHRS, CDR2 YFSETQ. The length of the CDR3 is 14 residues. For the CDR3, the DNA is TGCGCCAGCAGCTCGGGACAGGCCCAAGAGACCCAGTACTTC. Protein: CASSSGQAQETQYF.

The J gene is TRBJ1-1, the V gene TRBV5-1; D is perhaps TRBD1 (5 bases). From germline, CDR1 is SGHRS and CDR2 YFSETQ. The V end was cut by 6 bases, the J end by 1 base, with 13 bases between. The CDR3 is 14 residues long. Here the CDR3 DNA reads TGCGCCAGCACCACAGGCCCGGGGAACACTGAAGCTTTCTTT. Its translation: CASTTGPGNTEAFF.

V usage is TRBV28 and J usage is TRBJ2-2; unclear D gene. Trimming cost V 5 bases and J 0 bases, with 13 bases left between them. The CDR3 runs 16 residues. Germline V gene lookup returns CDR1 MDHEN and CDR2 SYDVKM. This CDR3 is CASSLPHSTNTGELFF. Here the CDR3 DNA reads TGTGCCAGCAGTCTACCGCACAGCACGAACACCGGGGAGCTGTTTTTT.